The 6 T cell receptor beta chains below come from one sample, sequenced in a study of blood T cell repertoires in COVID-19. The table came from immunoSEQ multiplex PCR; TCRdb's copy has only in-frame clones and leaves some out. Of under 300,000 clones in the sample, 80% to 90% were seen once. Sequenced input: PBMCs or T cells enriched from blood (not recorded which). Every receptor here comes from a woman between 18 and 29 years old who had recovered from COVID-19.

The chain joins TRBV6-6 to TRBJ2-6; 10 bases are a match to TRBD1. The germline gives CDR1 MNHNY, CDR2 SVGAGI (reference sequence). Germline trimming cut 6 bases from V and 4 bases from J; bases unmatched to any gene: 15. CDR3 length: 19 amino acids. The CDR3 loop reads CASSSSLGQGISGANVLTF. CDR3 coding DNA: TGTGCCAGCAGCTCATCGTTGGGACAGGGGATATCGGGGGCCAACGTCCTGACTTTC.

This clone was found once. The chain recombines TRBV5-4 with TRBJ1-2, with 10 bases identical to TRBD1. Germline CDR1 reads SGHNT; CDR2 reads YYREEE (reference sequence). J was trimmed by 5 bases and V by 6 bases; bases with no gene match: 7. The CDR3 spans 14 residues. CDR3 in amino acids: CASTPDRGLYGYTF. The CDR3 bases are TGTGCCAGCACCCCGGACAGGGGGTTATATGGCTACACCTTC.

The V call is TRBV5-6, the J call TRBJ1-2; 7 bases are shared with TRBD1. The germline V gene has CDR1 SGHDT and CDR2 YYEEEE. This CDR3 region has 12 residues. Trimming at V came to 5 bases and at J to 2 bases, leaving 0 bases not matched to a gene. CDR3 residues: CASRGQNYGYTF. The DNA for the CDR3 is TGTGCCAGCAGGGGACAGAACTATGGCTACACCTTC.

The rearrangement uses TRBV7-2 and TRBJ1-2, with a tentative D call TRBD1 (5 bases). The CDR3 runs 16 residues. Trimming removed 4 bases from V and 0 bases from J, with 15 bases in between. The germline CDR1 and CDR2 sequences are SGHTA and FQGNSA. The CDR3: CASSSPRGEANYGYTF. CDR3 in DNA: TGTGCCAGCAGCTCCCCTAGGGGTGAAGCTAACTATGGCTACACCTTC.

J is TRBJ1-3 and V is TRBV11-2; perhaps TRBD1 as D (6 bases). The length of the CDR3 is 15 residues. Trimming stripped 1 base from V and 2 bases from J, with 9 bases between. Germline V gives CDR1 SGHAT, CDR2 FQNNGV. The CDR3 reads CASSLVGQTGNTIYF. CDR3 in DNA: TGTGCCAGCAGCTTAGTTGGACAGACTGGAAACACCATATATTTT.

The J gene is TRBJ1-4, the V gene TRBV3-1 (or the pseudogene TRBV3-2); D is perhaps TRBD1 (5 bases). This CDR3 region has 16 residues. Germline V gene data show CDR1 as LGHDT and CDR2 as YNNKEL (reference sequence). The V end was cut by 3 bases, the J end by 3 bases, with 14 bases between. For the CDR3, the DNA is TGTGCCAGCAGCCAGAGAGTAGGGGCGTCTAATGAAAAACTGTTTTTT. Protein: CASSQRVGASNEKLFF.